The T cell receptor (beta chain) under discussion was sequenced for a study of blood T cell repertoires in COVID-19. Study details: Researchers got acute and convalescent COVID-19 samples from the United States, Italy and Spain. In each case, the material was cDNA or gDNA derived from T cells, B-cell-depleted T cells, or PBMCs.

Original data processing: Amplification with reference gene primers provided the estimates of nucleated cell counts. Repertoires were generated with immunoSEQ multiplex PCR, while TCRdb's copy carries only in-frame clones and drops some. The V and J calls and clone size were taken over from that table, and D and trimming were inferred from the DNA. The sample contains 40,000 to 55,000 clones, roughly 80% of which appear only once. The germline gives CDR1 MGHRA, CDR2 YSYEKL. Trimming removed 4 bases from V and 2 bases from J; junction bases left unmatched: 5. The CDR3 consists of 14 residues. The sequence was obtained from a man aged 50-60 years with active COVID-19. V gene TRBV4-1 combines with J gene TRBJ2-7; 7 bases line up with TRBD2. The sequencing input was peripheral blood. As DNA, the CDR3 is TGCGCCAGCAGCCCCCGGGAGGTCACCTACGAGCAGTACTTC. Encoded protein: CASSPREVTYEQYF.